The entry that follows covers one TCR beta chain sequence. Its antigen remains unidentified. The same CDR3 also results from other DNA sequences found in this sample. An even split of each subset's genomic DNA across several immunoSEQ plates was performed. Profiled with immunoSEQ multiplex PCR; TCRdb holds only in-frame clones, not every one. Among about a million clones listed, 60% to 80% were seen once. The sample is drawn from a study of shared clonotypes between healthy human individuals. Overall study context: Per donor, three plates held CD4 naive cells, three held CD4 memory, two held CD8 naive and one held CD8 memory. Notes on the study in general: In the sorted subsets, rarefaction showed sequencing was incomplete despite large depth.

The junction had 0 bases not matched to a gene; V was cut back by 0 bases and J by 2 bases. Germline-derived CDR1 and CDR2 are SGHRS and YFSETQ. The length of the CDR3 is 14 residues. The donors were all Caucasian adults (living in Nashville, Tennessee). The chain links TRBV5-1 to TRBJ2-5; 8 bases are a match to TRBD1. The source of this sequence is a man between 18 and 29 years old in good health. The sample comprised memory CD4+ T cells sorted from blood. Subset meaning: CD45RA-negative fraction. The CDR3 is CASSLGTGQETQYF. The CDR3 DNA reads as TGCGCCAGCAGCTTGGGGACAGGGCAAGAGACCCAGTACTTC.